The rows below give T cell receptor beta chains drawn from one sample of a study of a mutant IDH1 vaccine in newly diagnosed glioma. Data came from immunoSEQ multiplex PCR; TCRdb stores just in-frame clones and leaves some out. Among around 50,000 clones listed, over 80% were seen once. These TCRs' antigens remain unknown. The specimen comprised PBMCs, sampled from a glioma patient whose treatment included an IDH1 peptide vaccine. These receptors all stem from a woman in her 40s with glioma. Each CDR3 is given with its conserved first and last residue.

>TRBJ1-4|TRBV18
CASSLRDPGATNEKLFF
>TRBJ2-2|TRBV4-1
CASSQDRARNTGELFF
>TRBJ1-4|TRBV9
CASSVGIRTTNEKLFF
>TRBJ2-5|TRBV2
CASSPNGGGETQYF
>TRBJ2-5|TRBV6-1
CASSVILQETQYF
>TRBJ2-2|TRBV7-8
CASSLQGAGGELFF
>TRBJ2-2|TRBV29-1
CSVGLAGGPESGELFF
>TRBJ2-3|TRBV25-1
CASSDPTYTDTQYF
>TRBJ2-7|TRBV7-2
CASSEGDRGPKEQYF
>TRBJ2-7|TRBV30
CAWGGTSYEQYF
>TRBJ2-5|TRBV13
CASSLGPSSGGAGETQYF
>TRBJ1-2|TRBV20-1
CSATTDYGYTF
>TRBJ1-5|TRBV6-5
CASSYVPGQPQHF
>TRBJ1-1|TRBV29-1
CSTAVGLNTEAFF
>TRBJ2-4|TRBV4-1
CASSQEKLAVAKNIQYF
>TRBJ2-5|TRBV7-8
CASSLVSGRGETQYF
>TRBJ2-5|TRBV7-3
CASSVTGARETQYF
>TRBJ1-1|TRBV30
CAWRGQLYTEAFF
>TRBJ1-1|TRBV10-3
CAIQTGVVTEAFF
>TRBJ2-1|TRBV6-1
CASSRQGLGFRLF
>TRBJ1-3|TRBV5-1
CASSLSTGGNTIYF
>TRBJ1-5|TRBV2
CASSDGSGAQPQHF
>TRBJ2-3|TRBV7-6
CASSFDAVNTQYF
>TRBJ2-7|TRBV27
CASSILTGNLPYEQYF
>TRBJ1-1|TRBV4-3
CASSQAGTGDTEAFF
>TRBJ1-2|TRBV7-8
CASSLGQGHGYTF
>TRBJ1-5|TRBV12-5
CASGPVTDRGKQPQHF
>TRBJ2-7|TRBV27
CASSAKLGRSYEQYF
>TRBJ2-1|TRBV4-1
CASSRSSGGSYNEQFF
>TRBJ2-7|TRBV2
CASSEQGEAYEQYF
>TRBJ2-4|TRBV18
CASSPRQGGAKNIQYF
>TRBJ2-1|TRBV23-1
CASSQSRGPFGNEQFF
>TRBJ1-1|TRBV4-3
CASSAQGASFTEAFF